This record covers a single T cell receptor beta chain. The sample belongs to a study of PD-1 blockade in classical Hodgkin lymphoma. Each patient experienced a relapse that followed autologous stem cell transplantation, and brentuximab vedotin exposure varied. Method: immunoSEQ multiplex PCR; TCRdb's copy keeps in-frame clones and lacks some. The sample yields 6,800 or so clones, about 82% seen once. Here the sequenced sample was peripheral blood mononuclear cells (PBMCs), taken before the second cycle of nivolumab. This sequence originates from a human donor with classical Hodgkin lymphoma.

The CDR3 DNA follows: TGTGCCAGCACAGGGGCTCCCAATCAGCCCCAGCATTTT. It specifies CASTGAPNQPQHF. The chain combines TRBV6-5 with TRBJ1-5, with D perhaps TRBD1 (6 bases). Germline loops: CDR1 MNHEY, CDR2 SVGAGI. The CDR3 covers 13 residues. Trimming removed 7 bases at V and 3 bases at J, with 10 bases between.